This entry is about one T cell receptor beta chain. Antigen unknown. The sample comes from a study of a mutant IDH1 vaccine in newly diagnosed glioma. In the study overall: Each patient was administered eight vaccinations, scheduled in weeks 1, 3, 5, 7, 11, 15, 19 and 23. The start of vaccination came 4-6 weeks after radiotherapy alone, or with temozolomide cycles. The therapy given earlier, which was standard therapy, consisted of radiotherapy, temozolomide, or both, and most of the patients received both.

Repertoires were generated with immunoSEQ multiplex PCR, while TCRdb's copy carries only in-frame clones and drops some. The table has more than 35,000 clones, 81% seen once. Time point indicated: week 23, last vaccination. A 20-mer mutant IDH1 peptide at 300 ug was injected subcutaneously with topical imiquimod. CDR3 length: 16 amino acids. Germline lookup yields CDR1 SGHVS and CDR2 FQNEAQ. V gave up 4 bases and J gave up 2 bases; unmatched junction bases: 5. This TCR was recovered from a man aged 35 to 55 with glioma. The sample was PBMCs, taken from a glioma patient whose treatment included an IDH1 peptide vaccine. The rearrangement uses TRBV7-8 and TRBJ2-5; 12 bases fit TRBD2. The CDR3 bases are TGTGCCAGCAGCTCGACTAGCGGGAGAGGACAAGAGACCCAGTACTTC. Its translation: CASSSTSGRGQETQYF.